This T cell receptor beta chain was recorded in a study of cytomegalovirus exposure and HLA in healthy donors. On the study more broadly: Among 398 genotyped donors, around 77% fell in the Caucasian-associated ancestry cluster. Study results and caveats: In an earlier analysis, in about 530 donors, most V segments appeared productive either ~87% or ~30% of the time. 150 to 200 TCR beta chains were listed as cytomegalovirus-associated.

Regarding this clone: Its specificity is not known. Relative to the germline gene, one junction end is altered; a read error may explain this. The same CDR3 arises from other DNA sequences in this sample as well.

There are 15 residues in the CDR3. Per germline, CDR1 WNHNN and CDR2 SYGVQD (reference sequence). Primers included in the PCR were 60 Vbeta and 13 Jbeta primers. Method: immunoSEQ multiplex PCR; TCRdb's copy keeps in-frame clones and lacks some. The sample has about 120,000 clones, roughly 80% seen once. V is TRBV10-1 and J is TRBJ2-1; possibly TRBD1 for D (5 bases). The specimen was PBMCs. The receptor comes from a man younger than 30 in good health and CMV-seropositive. The chain's CDR3 is CASSESPVLDNEQFF. CDR3 coding DNA: TGCGCCAGCAGTGAGTCGCCCGTCCTGGACAACGAGCAGTTCTTC.